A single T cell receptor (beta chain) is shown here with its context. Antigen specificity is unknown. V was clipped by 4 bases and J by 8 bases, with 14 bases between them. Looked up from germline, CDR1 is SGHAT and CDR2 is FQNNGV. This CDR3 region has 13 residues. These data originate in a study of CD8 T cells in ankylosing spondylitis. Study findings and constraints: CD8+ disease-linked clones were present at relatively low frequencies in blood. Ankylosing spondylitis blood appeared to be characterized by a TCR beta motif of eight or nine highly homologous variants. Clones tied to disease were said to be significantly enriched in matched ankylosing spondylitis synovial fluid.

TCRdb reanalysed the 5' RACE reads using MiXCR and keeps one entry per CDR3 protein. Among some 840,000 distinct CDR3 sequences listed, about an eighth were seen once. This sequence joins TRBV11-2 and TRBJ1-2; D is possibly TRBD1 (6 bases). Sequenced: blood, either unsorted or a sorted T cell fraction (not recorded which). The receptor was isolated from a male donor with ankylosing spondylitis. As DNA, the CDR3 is TGTGCCAGCAGCTCACAGGGCCTAGAGGGCTACACCTTC. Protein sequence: CASSSQGLEGYTF.